The clone carrying this T cell receptor beta chain showed up many times. The protocol was immunoSEQ multiplex PCR, while the TCRdb copy is restricted to in-frame clones and leaves out a portion. The table lists about 130,000 clones, roughly four fifths of them singletons. This sample was included in a study of blood T cell repertoires in COVID-19. The wider study: Collection of acute and convalescent COVID-19 samples took place in the United States, Italy and Spain. From T cells, B-cell-depleted T cells, or PBMCs came the material, which was cDNA or gDNA.

The TCR was taken from a human donor in a cohort sampled during active COVID-19. Sequencing was done on a sample of peripheral blood.

The CDR3 DNA sequence: TGTGCCAGCTCACAACAGGAGGGGAGGAGGTTTGGCTACACCTTC. Protein: CASSQQEGRRFGYTF. The V gene is TRBV18, the J gene TRBJ1-2; tentative D call: TRBD1 (5 bases). V lost 4 bases and J 7 bases, leaving 19 bases between the germline ends. Germline CDR1 reads KGHSH; CDR2 reads LQKENI. The CDR3 is 15 residues long.